This T cell receptor (beta chain) was observed in a study of PD-L1 blockade in urothelial cancer (dated by TCRdb to 2016 to 2017). The study in broad terms: Every patient began therapy in the mid-2010s and was given atezolizumab 1,200 mg intravenously every 3 weeks. The study, an exploratory multi-omic analysis, examined somatic, immune and clinical correlates of response to PD-L1 blockade with atezolizumab in urothelial cancer. Blood samples gave a median of about 150,000 T cells and 83,000 or so unique TCRs, with a median clonality of approximately 0.078. In the same patients, whole exome sequencing and RNA sequencing of pretreatment tumors were performed in addition to TCR sequencing. Durable clinical benefit was achieved by nine patients but not by the remaining 20. Pretreatment tumor samples, along with matched peripheral blood serially collected before and after atezolizumab treatment, were subjected to TCR sequencing. Patients had an ECOG performance status of 0 or 1 and had received between 0 and 3 prior chemotherapy regimens. Blood samples were analyzed at 3 weeks after treatment start (second dose) and at 6 weeks after treatment start. Durable clinical benefit was defined as a progression-free survival longer than 6 months, and TCR features were additionally tested against progression-free survival and overall survival. Pretreatment blood TCR-seq was available for twenty-nine patients, at least one posttreatment blood collection was obtained for some 24 patients, and tumor TCR-seq was available for some 24 patients. About 90% of the roughly 29 patients were identified as males with urothelial cancer of bladder origin, and a prior smoking history was reported by 18 of 29 patients.

The V end gives up 5 bases and the J end 3 bases, leaving 3 bases in the junction not matched to a gene. Taken from cysteine to phenylalanine, the CDR3 has 15 residues. Just CDR3 DNA is preserved here, 45 bases in frame from base 1. As encoded in the germline V gene (reference sequence), CDR1 is SGHAT while CDR2 is FQDESV. The time point tag for this specimen amounts to: peripheral blood 6 weeks after treatment start. A cohort of approximately 30 patients with locally advanced or metastatic urothelial carcinoma, treated at Memorial Sloan Kettering on a trial protocol, was included. Peripheral blood mononuclear cells were collected pretreatment and during treatment, with between 1 and 8 total time points per patient. The Qiagen DNeasy Blood extraction kit was used to purify genomic DNA from total PBMCs and tumor samples. PBMCs were collected pretreatment and during treatment and were isolated and stored as previously described.

Synthetic TCR analog templates were spiked into each PCR to estimate absolute template abundance from read counts. The immunoSEQ assay was used to amplify TCRbeta CDR3 regions from genomic DNA with bias-controlled V and J gene primers. Sequencing of rearranged TCRbeta segments was done at approximately 20X coverage. The study's processing was this. Clustering was used to correct sequencing errors, and CDR3s were annotated against IMGT so that V, D and J genes could be assigned. Only productive TCRbeta rearrangements were used in downstream analyses, excluding out-of-frame or stop-codon sequences. To compute clonality, Shannon entropy was normalized by the log of the number of unique productive sequences and then subtracted from one. Clones differing between time points or between blood and tumor were identified by Fisher's exact test with Benjamini-Hochberg correction at adjusted p below 0.01. Here the immuneACCESS table is served through TCRdb, limited to in-frame sequences with V and J called. Missing clones are a known gap in these copies; in checked studies unresolved V genes cover under half, and the rest lacks a known reason. From that table come the V and J calls and clone size; the DNA was used to work out D and trimming. The sample table holds 60,000 to 80,000 clones, of which roughly 90% were seen once. Of the sample, 10% to 12% is held by the ten largest clones.

Summary of the overall study and its limitations: Among patients with durable benefit, tumor-associated TCR clones showed greater expansion in peripheral blood 3 weeks after treatment started (n = 22, p = 0.022). Improved progression-free and overall survival was found to be associated with pretreatment peripheral blood TCR clonality below the median. Because of the small sample size (n of about 30) and the many exploratory analyses performed, the results are intended to be regarded as hypothesis-generating.

Points on this clone: Its antigen is unknown. The record has no base qualities; no much larger clone is one base away.

Here the sequenced sample was PBMCs, taken around atezolizumab (anti-PD-L1) treatment. The rearranged chain carries TRBV11-1 and TRBJ2-1, with TRBD2 identical over 11 junction bases. The sequence was collected from a man aged 55-75 years with urothelial cancer. The CDR3 protein is CASSLTSGGYNEQFF. The nucleotide sequence is TGTGCCAGCAGCCTAACTAGCGGGGGCTACAATGAGCAGTTCTTC.